One and the same sample provided the 20 T cell receptor beta chains below, sequenced in a study of beta chain features in type 1 diabetes. Expressed TCRB transcripts were sequenced because the isolated RNA had all been reverse transcribed beforehand. Method: immunoSEQ multiplex PCR; TCRdb's copy keeps in-frame clones and lacks some. The repertoire holds more than 150,000 clones, around 10% seen once, with 2% to 2.5% in the top ten. The sequencing sample was made of central memory CD4+ T cells from blood. These receptors all come from a man younger than 30 in good health.

This clone was counted ten times or more. The chain has TRBV7-9 and TRBJ2-2; 7 bases line up with TRBD2. The trim removed 9 bases at V and 5 bases at J, leaving 6 bases unmatched. Looked up from germline, CDR1 is SEHNR and CDR2 is FQNEAQ (reference sequence). The CDR3 runs 13 residues. The CDR3 here is CASAGEGTGELFF. In nucleotides, the CDR3 is TGTGCCAGTGCGGGAGAGGGAACCGGGGAGCTGTTTTTT.

The genes are TRBV21-1 and TRBJ2-5; the table's D call, TRBD1, was not checked against the DNA. TRBV21-1 is assigned pseudogene status. The CDR3 loop spans 13 amino acids. CDR3 sequence: CASSERTRETQYF. The CDR3 nucleotides are TGTGCCAGCAGCGAAAGGACAAGGGAGACCCAGTACTTC.

This clone was counted between two and nine times. V and J are TRBV7-3 and TRBJ2-3, with 9 bases aligning to TRBD2. Germline lookup yields CDR1 SGHTA and CDR2 FQGTGA. This CDR3 region has 16 residues. J gave up 2 bases and V 6 bases, and 9 bases lay outside the gene matches. The CDR3 region has the DNA TGTGCCAGCAGTCCTAGTAGCGGGGGCCTCACAGATACGCAGTATTTT. This translates into CASSPSSGGLTDTQYF.

The CDR3 DNA sequence: TGCAGTGCTAGGCTACATGAAAAACTGTTTTTT. Its translation is CSARLHEKLFF. The chain carries TRBV20-1 and TRBJ1-4, with D hard to call. V shed 3 bases and J shed 6 bases, with 5 bases lying between them. Germline CDR1 reads DFQATT; CDR2 reads SNEGSKA (reference sequence). The CDR3 spans 11 residues.

This clone occurred many times. The rearrangement uses TRBV15 and TRBJ2-2; D remains unclear. This CDR3 comprises 15 residues. Germline V gene lookup returns CDR1 LNHNV and CDR2 YYDKDF (reference sequence). V was cut by 0 bases and J by 7 bases, with 12 bases left in between. The CDR3 reads CATSRERLRGGELFF. In DNA, the CDR3 is TGTGCCACCAGCAGAGAGAGGCTACGAGGCGGGGAGCTGTTTTTT.

This clone was observed a few times. The gene calls are TRBV19 and TRBJ1-2, with TRBD1 as a possible D gene (5 bases). Between the trimmed V and J ends, which lost 3 bases and 6 bases, there was a span of 11 bases. The CDR3 has 13 residues. Germline CDR1 and CDR2: LNHDA and SQIVND (reference sequence). The CDR3 sequence is CASSMAGSHGYTF. CDR3 sequence (DNA): TGTGCCAGTAGTATGGCAGGGAGCCATGGCTACACCTTC.

Notes on this clone: Other DNA sequences in this specimen translate into the identical CDR3. This chain links TRBV29-1 with TRBJ1-1, with no clear D. CDR3 length: 10 residues. The V gene lost 6 bases and the J gene lost 9 bases, with 11 bases spanning the gap. The V gene's germline CDR1 is SQVTM and CDR2 ANQGSEA. The chain's CDR3 is CSVVTEQAFF. The DNA for the CDR3 is TGCAGCGTAGTAACAGAGCAAGCTTTCTTT.

This chain connects TRBV29-1 to TRBJ1-1; D uncertain. Looked up from germline, CDR1 is SQVTM and CDR2 is ANQGSEA. V dropped 5 bases and J dropped 2 bases, with 12 bases sitting between them. The CDR3 is 13 amino acids. The CDR3 region is CSVIKESNTEAFF. Here the CDR3 DNA reads TGCAGCGTTATTAAGGAAAGTAACACTGAAGCTTTCTTT.

The CDR3 DNA reads as TGTGCCAGCAGTGATCGCTTCCAAGAGACCCAGTACTTC. This translates into CASSDRFQETQYF. The V gene is TRBV2, the J gene TRBJ2-5; D is uncertain. The CDR3 spans 13 residues. From germline, CDR1 is SNHLY and CDR2 FYNNEI. Trimming shortened V by 3 bases and J by 1 base, and 6 bases separated the two germline ends.

This clone was counted only a few times. V and J are TRBV28 and TRBJ2-5; tentative D call: TRBD1 (6 bases). Deletions cut 8 bases from V and 5 bases from J, with 21 bases between. The CDR3 sequence is 15 residues long. Germline V gives CDR1 MDHEN, CDR2 SYDVKM. The CDR3 nucleotides read TGTGCCAGCGGACCCCCCAGGGGAAAACGGGAGACCCAGTACTTC. It is translated as CASGPPRGKRETQYF.

The CDR3, as DNA: TGTGCCAGCAGCTTCCCCGGGACACGCGCTAACTATGGCTACACCTTC. Its translation: CASSFPGTRANYGYTF. This chain links TRBV7-2 with TRBJ1-2; D perhaps matches TRBD1 (6 bases). The ends were cut back, 3 bases at V and 0 bases at J, with 14 bases in the middle. The CDR3 consists of 16 residues. The germline V gene encodes CDR1 SGHTA and CDR2 FQGNSA.

With regard to this clone: One end of the junction varies from germline; a read error may be responsible. V gene TRBV4-3 combines with J gene TRBJ2-5; weak D call: TRBD2 (5 bases). Germline V gene sequence: CDR1 LGHNA, CDR2 YSLEER. This CDR3 is built from 14 residues. CDR3 sequence: CAISQIGLAETQYF. CDR3 sequence (DNA): TGCGCCATCAGCCAAATAGGGCTAGCAGAGACCCAGTACTTC.

V and J are TRBV5-1 and TRBJ2-3; 7 nucleotides line up with TRBD2. This CDR3 has 16 amino acids. V dropped 0 bases and J dropped 4; count of bases not matched to a gene: 8. Looked up from germline, CDR1 is SGHRS and CDR2 is YFSETQ. The CDR3 bases are TGCGCCAGCAGCTTGGCCGAAGCGGGGCGAGCAGATACGCAGTATTTT. As protein: CASSLAEAGRADTQYF. Full variable domain (remainder filled in from reference TRBV5-1 and TRBJ2-3): KAGVTQTPRYLIKTRGQQVTLSCSPISGHRSVSWYQQTPGQGLQFLFEYFSETQRNKGNFPGRFSGRQFSNSRSEMNVSTLELGDSALYLCASSLAEAGRADTQYFGPGTRLTVL.

CDR3: CASRASPNTDTQYF. The CDR3 nucleotides are TGTGCCAGCAGGGCCAGCCCAAACACAGATACGCAGTATTTT. J is TRBJ2-3 and V is TRBV2; D ambiguous. CDR3 length equals 14 residues. Germline lookup yields CDR1 SNHLY and CDR2 FYNNEI. Trimming stripped 6 bases from V and 2 bases from J, with 12 bases between.

This clone was counted at least ten times. J is TRBJ2-4 and V is TRBV29-1; 9 bases are a match to TRBD2. The CDR3 has 20 amino acids. Germline lookup yields CDR1 SQVTM and CDR2 ANQGSEA. The J segment lost 0 bases and the V segment lost 5 bases, leaving 20 bases of the junction unmatched. The CDR3, as DNA: TGCAGCGTTCAGGCGGGAGGGCTTGCATCGGGATCGCTAGCCAAAAACATTCAGTACTTC. Its protein product is CSVQAGGLASGSLAKNIQYF.

The rearrangement uses TRBV9 and TRBJ1-2; a weak D match, TRBD1 (5 bases). Trimming removed 4 bases at V and 2 bases at J, with 12 bases between. Germline V lookup: CDR1 SGDLS, CDR2 YYNGEE. The CDR3 has 14 amino acids. CDR3 sequence: CASSRDSTNYGYTF. The CDR3 nucleotides are TGTGCCAGCAGCCGGGACTCAACAAACTATGGCTACACCTTC. Supplemented by reference TRBV9 and TRBJ1-2, the full variable domain reads DSGVTQTPKHLITATGQRVTLRCSPRSGDLSVYWYQQSLDQGLQFLIQYYNGEERAKGNILERFSAQQFPDLHSELNLSSLELGDSALYFCASSRDSTNYGYTFGSGTRLTVV.

CDR3 loop: CSVSGQGLGEQFF. For the CDR3, the DNA is TGCAGCGTTAGTGGACAGGGGCTAGGTGAGCAGTTCTTC. This chain connects TRBV29-1 to TRBJ2-1; 9 bases agree with TRBD1. V lost 5 bases, J lost 9 bases, and 8 bases stayed unmatched. Germline V lookup: CDR1 SQVTM, CDR2 ANQGSEA. The CDR3 spans 13 residues.

Here the CDR3 reads CASSLGAGSGTEAFF. Here the CDR3 DNA reads TGTGCCAGCAGTTTAGGGGCAGGGTCTGGCACTGAAGCTTTCTTT. The chain couples TRBV28 to TRBJ1-1, with a weak D call TRBD1 (5 bases). V dropped 2 bases and J dropped 4 bases, with 14 bases sitting between them. The CDR3 runs 15 residues. Germline V CDR1 and CDR2: MDHEN, SYDVKM. The complete variable domain, with remaining parts taken from reference TRBV28 and TRBJ1-1, reads DVKVTQSSRYLVKRTGEKVFLECVQDMDHENMFWYRQDPGLGLRLIYFSYDVKMKEKGDIPEGYSVSREKKERFSLILESASTNQTSMYLCASSLGAGSGTEAFFGQGTRLTVV.

V gene TRBV11-2 combines with J gene TRBJ2-5; D not certain. The CDR3 contains 14 residues. V was shortened by 5 bases and J by 1 base, with 11 bases between the two germline ends. CDR1 is SGHAT and CDR2 is FQNNGV in the germline V gene. The CDR3 nucleotides read TGTGCCAGCAGCCCCTCTATGGTCCAAGAGACCCAGTACTTC. It translates to CASSPSMVQETQYF.

The J gene is TRBJ2-3, the V gene TRBV15; D gene unclear. Trimming cost V 3 bases and J 2 bases, with 12 bases left between them. CDR1 is LNHNV, CDR2 YYDKDF, per germline (reference sequence). The CDR3 length is 15 residues. CDR3 protein: CATSSYDRNTDTQYF. The CDR3 coding sequence is TGTGCCACCAGCAGTTACGACCGAAACACAGATACGCAGTATTTT. Together with reference TRBV15 and TRBJ2-3, the CDR3 gives the full variable domain: DAMVIQNPRYQVTQFGKPVTLSCSQTLNHNVMYWYQQKSSQAPKLLFHYYDKDFNNEADTPDNFQSRRPNTSFCFLDIRSPGLGDTAMYLCATSSYDRNTDTQYFGPGTRLTVL.